Listed here are 28 T cell receptor beta chains from one sample, sequenced in a study of CD8 T cells in Susac syndrome. RNA amounts of roughly 0.5 to 1 ug underwent reverse transcription with random hexamers. Using its own MiXCR run on the immunoSEQ multiplex PCR reads, TCRdb lists one record per CDR3 protein. This table has some 300,000 distinct CDR3 sequences, 75% to 85% appearing once. The sample taken for sequencing was CD8+ T cells from PBMCs. The receptors originated from a human donor with multiple sclerosis.

The chain employs TRBV6-2 or TRBV6-3 and TRBJ2-1; 11 bases align to TRBD2. Germline values: CDR1 MNHEY, CDR2 SVGEGT. There are 18 residues in the CDR3. J was trimmed by 7 bases and V by 5 bases; bases with no gene match: 16. CDR3 nucleotide sequence: TGTGCCAGCAGTCGCGGGACTAGCGGAGCCCACAGAGTGAATGAGCAGTTCTTC. Its translation is CASSRGTSGAHRVNEQFF.

V usage is TRBV6-2 or TRBV6-3 and J usage is TRBJ2-1; 8 positions match TRBD2. The J segment lost 8 bases and the V segment lost 6 bases, leaving 9 bases of the junction unmatched. The CDR3 runs to 14 residues. The germline V gene has CDR1 MNHEY and CDR2 SVGEGT. CDR3 nucleotides: TGTGCCAGCAGCGAGGGACTAGTGGGCGATGAGCAGTTCTTC. It encodes CASSEGLVGDEQFF.

This sequence joins TRBV6-5 and TRBJ2-2; unclear D gene. Germline CDR1 and CDR2: MNHEY and SVGAGI. V lost 0 bases, J lost 4 bases, and 12 bases lay in between. The CDR3 totals 16 residues. CDR3 amino acids: CASSYSTDGGTGELFF. In nucleotides, the CDR3 is TGTGCCAGCAGTTACTCGACGGATGGTGGCACCGGGGAGCTGTTTTTT.

The J gene is TRBJ2-7, the V gene TRBV27; the match to TRBD2 covers 12 bases. The CDR3 runs to 15 residues. V gave up 4 bases and J gave up 7 bases; unmatched junction bases: 8. The germline CDR1 and CDR2 sequences are MNHEY and SMNVEV (reference sequence). The CDR3 sequence is CASSSLAGGPTEQYF. The CDR3 DNA sequence: TGTGCCAGCAGTTCTCTAGCGGGAGGGCCTACGGAGCAGTACTTC.

This clonotype was found once. This chain connects TRBV4-3 to TRBJ1-1; tentative D call: TRBD1 (6 bases). The germline V gene has CDR1 LGHNA and CDR2 YSLEER. With 0 bases removed from V and 4 bases from J, the gap between germline ends came to 6 bases. CDR3 size: 13 residues. The DNA of the CDR3 is TGCGCCAGCAGCCAAGAACAGGGCACTGAAGCTTTCTTT. This sequence encodes CASSQEQGTEAFF.

The chain couples TRBV4-2 to TRBJ1-5; D uncertain. V dropped 3 bases and J dropped 5 bases, with 11 bases sitting between them. CDR1 LGHNA and CDR2 YNFKEQ come from the germline V gene. This CDR3 is built from 14 residues. CDR3 sequence reads: CASSQDDGYQPQHF. In nucleotides, the CDR3 is TGTGCCAGCAGCCAGGATGACGGGTATCAGCCCCAGCATTTT.

The chain couples TRBV30 to TRBJ2-5; D tentatively reads TRBD1 or TRBD2 (5 bases each). Germline CDR1 is GTSNPN and CDR2 is SVGIG (reference sequence). The CDR3 extends over 13 amino acids. V shed 5 bases and J shed 2 bases, with 12 bases lying between them. The CDR3 spells CAWGDGLQETQYF. CDR3 coding DNA: TGTGCCTGGGGGGACGGTCTTCAAGAGACCCAGTACTTC.

This clonotype showed up just a few times. The chain is built from TRBV11-2 and TRBJ2-1; 8 nucleotides agree with TRBD2. CDR1 is SGHAT and CDR2 is FQNNGV in the germline V gene. V trimming: 4 bases; J trimming: 7 bases; junction bases outside the gene matches: 15. This CDR3 spans 17 amino acids. The DNA of the CDR3 is TGTGCCAGCAGCTCTGATGGTCGGCGGGAGGTAGAGAATGAGCAGTTCTTC. This sequence encodes CASSSDGRREVENEQFF.

In nucleotides, the CDR3 is TGTGCCAGCAGCCGAGGTCCAGGGTCGACTGAAGCTTTCTTT. Encoded protein: CASSRGPGSTEAFF. This sequence joins TRBV4-2 and TRBJ1-1, with D maybe TRBD1 (5 bases). CDR1 LGHNA and CDR2 YNFKEQ come from the germline V gene. The CDR3 covers 14 residues. V gave up 4 bases and J gave up 5 bases, with 14 bases separating them.

The chain carries TRBV19 and TRBJ1-1; no definite D call. This CDR3 has 13 amino acids. Trimming took 7 bases from V and 1 from J, leaving 10 bases between them. Germline CDR1 and CDR2: LNHDA and SQIVND (reference sequence). This chain's CDR3 is CASTYTENTEAFF. In DNA, the CDR3 is TGTGCCAGTACATATACAGAGAACACTGAAGCTTTCTTT.

J is TRBJ2-2 and V is TRBV7-9; 9 bases agree with TRBD1. With V trimmed by 3 bases and J by 0 bases, 8 bases remained unmatched. The germline CDR1 and CDR2 sequences are SEHNR and FQNEAQ (reference sequence). CDR3 length: 18 residues. The CDR3 nucleotides are TGTGCCAGCAGCTTTAGTCCCGGACAGGGGTCGAACACCGGGGAGCTGTTTTTT. This encodes CASSFSPGQGSNTGELFF.

The V call is TRBV7-6, the J call TRBJ1-2, with 7 bases fitting TRBD1. This CDR3 spans 16 amino acids. CDR1 and CDR2 (germline): SGHVS, FNYEAQ. After removal of 2 bases from V and 0 bases from J, the junction contained 6 bases not matched to a gene. This CDR3 reads CASSLHKGQSNYGYTF. The CDR3 coding sequence is TGTGCCAGCAGCTTACATAAGGGACAGTCTAACTATGGCTACACCTTC.

This chain uses TRBV7-9 with TRBJ2-1, with D unclear. CDR3 length: 12 residues. Trimming left V 6 bases short and J 8 bases short, with 11 bases between. Germline CDR1 is SEHNR and CDR2 is FQNEAQ (reference sequence). The DNA for the CDR3 is TGTGCCAGCAGGCAGTCGTCGGATGAGCAGTTCTTC. Protein product: CASRQSSDEQFF.

The chain recombines TRBV28 with TRBJ2-3; D is possibly TRBD2 (6 bases). Trimming took 2 bases from V and 2 from J, leaving 14 bases between them. Germline V gene sequence: CDR1 MDHEN, CDR2 SYDVKM. The CDR3 extends over 16 amino acids. CDR3 nucleotides: TGTGCCAGCAGTTTAAAGTCGGGACTTGACACAGATACGCAGTATTTT. Translation gives CASSLKSGLDTDTQYF.

This clonotype was recorded once. The CDR3 reads CASSDVPTGANTEAFF. The CDR3 nucleotides are TGTGCCAGCAGCGATGTCCCTACAGGGGCGAACACTGAAGCTTTCTTT. V gene TRBV9 combines with J gene TRBJ1-1, with TRBD1 matching 7 bases. With V trimmed by 3 bases and J by 1 base, 9 bases remained unmatched. The germline V gene encodes CDR1 SGDLS and CDR2 YYNGEE. This CDR3 contains 16 residues.

This chain connects TRBV19 to TRBJ2-6, with D possibly being TRBD1 or TRBD2 (5 bases each). The germline V gene has CDR1 LNHDA and CDR2 SQIVND (reference sequence). The CDR3 covers 16 residues. V was cut by 7 bases and J by 0 bases, with 13 bases left in between. CDR3 nucleotide sequence: TGTGCCAGTATGCCGGGACGGATCTCTGGGGCCAACGTCCTGACTTTC. Translating gives CASMPGRISGANVLTF.

The rearrangement joins TRBV29-1 to TRBJ1-2, with 11 bases aligning to TRBD1. CDR1 and CDR2 (germline): SQVTM, ANQGSEA. Trimming at V came to 0 bases and at J to 2 bases, leaving 8 bases not matched to a gene. CDR3 length equals 17 residues. CDR3 nucleotides: TGCAGCGTTGAAGATCTTCTATGGGACAGGGGGAACTATGGCTACACCTTC. Translated, it gives CSVEDLLWDRGNYGYTF. The full variable domain, with the rest looked up from reference TRBV29-1 and TRBJ1-2, is SAVISQKPSRDICQRGTSLTIQCQVDSQVTMMFWYRQQPGQSLTLIATANQGSEATYESGFVIDKFPISRPNLTFSTLTVSNMSPEDSSIYLCSVEDLLWDRGNYGYTFGSGTRLTVV.

The rearrangement joins TRBV28 to TRBJ2-3, with 8 bases matching TRBD2. Per the germline V gene, CDR1 is MDHEN and CDR2 is SYDVKM. The ends lost 5 bases at V and 2 bases at J; junction bases unmatched: 12. CDR3 length: 17 amino acids. CDR3 bases: TGTGCCAGCAGTCCCATTCCGGCTAGCGGGCACACAGATACGCAGTATTTT. This gives the protein CASSPIPASGHTDTQYF.

The chain joins TRBV4-1 to TRBJ1-1, with 9 bases fitting TRBD1. The CDR3 contains 17 residues. Germline V gene sequence: CDR1 MGHRA, CDR2 YSYEKL. V gave up 1 base and J gave up 5 bases; unmatched junction bases: 11. In nucleotides, the CDR3 is TGCGCCAGCAGCCAAGTTTCACAGGGGGCAGGTAGGACTGAAGCTTTCTTT. This sequence encodes CASSQVSQGAGRTEAFF.

This clonotype was seen a single time. The V gene is TRBV25-1, the J gene TRBJ1-3; TRBD1 matches 9 bases. V lost 1 base to trimming and J lost 2 bases; unmatched junction nucleotides: 3. Germline V CDR1 and CDR2: MGHDK, SYGVNS. This CDR3 has 16 residues. The CDR3 spells CASSESGTGPGNTIYF. For the CDR3, the DNA is TGTGCCAGCAGTGAATCCGGGACAGGGCCTGGAAACACCATATATTTT.

The J gene is TRBJ1-2, the V gene TRBV28; TRBD1 matches at 7 bases. CDR3 size: 14 residues. The germline V gene encodes CDR1 MDHEN and CDR2 SYDVKM. V shed 2 bases, J shed 4 bases, and the junction held 4 bases outside the gene matches. The CDR3 reads CASSLTGVGYGYTF. CDR3 sequence (DNA): TGTGCCAGCAGTTTAACAGGGGTGGGCTATGGCTACACCTTC.

CDR3 sequence (DNA): TGTGCCAGCAGTCTCACGGGGTCAACCGGGGCCTACTACGAGCAGTACTTC. Translated, it gives CASSLTGSTGAYYEQYF. The chain recombines TRBV27 with TRBJ2-7; D possibly uses TRBD1 or TRBD2 (5 bases each). Trimming removed 5 bases at V and 3 bases at J, with 23 bases between. There are 17 residues in the CDR3. From germline, CDR1 is MNHEY and CDR2 SMNVEV (reference sequence).

The chain employs TRBV14 and TRBJ2-5; D is unclear. The germline V gene encodes CDR1 SGHDN and CDR2 FVKESK. The CDR3 loop spans 16 amino acids. V lost 0 bases to trimming and J lost 2 bases, with 13 bases between them. The CDR3 bases are TGTGCCAGCAGCCAAGACTCACTGGGATTACAAGAGACCCAGTACTTC. As protein: CASSQDSLGLQETQYF.

The chain recombines TRBV18 with TRBJ2-3; D unclear. Germline lookup yields CDR1 KGHSH and CDR2 LQKENI. The CDR3 loop spans 11 amino acids. Trimming took off 8 bases at V and 4 bases at J, with 7 bases between the two ends. CDR3: CASPCADTQYF. CDR3 coding DNA: TGTGCCAGCCCCTGTGCAGATACGCAGTATTTT.

V and J are TRBV19 and TRBJ1-5; the D gene is possibly TRBD1 (5 bases). The CDR3 has 13 amino acids. The germline V gene has CDR1 LNHDA and CDR2 SQIVND (reference sequence). Trimming stripped 8 bases from V and 7 bases from J, with 15 bases between. CDR3 protein: CASAGSPWQPQHF. The CDR3 nucleotides read TGTGCCAGTGCAGGGTCCCCATGGCAGCCCCAGCATTTT.

This chain links TRBV6-1 with TRBJ1-5; TRBD1 is a possible D gene (5 bases). Germline V gives CDR1 MNHNS, CDR2 SASEGT. This CDR3 is built from 11 residues. The V end was cut by 8 bases, the J end by 8 bases, with 10 bases between. The CDR3 reads CASLGEKPQHF. CDR3 sequence (DNA): TGTGCCAGCTTAGGGGAGAAGCCCCAGCATTTT.

This sequence joins TRBV30 and TRBJ2-7; D possibly uses TRBD1 or TRBD2 (5 bases each). Trimming removed 4 bases at V and 2 bases at J, with 12 bases between. CDR3 length equals 13 residues. Germline V gene data show CDR1 as GTSNPN and CDR2 as SVGIG (reference sequence). The CDR3 region is CAWNFGGPYEQYF. As DNA, the CDR3 is TGTGCCTGGAATTTTGGGGGACCCTACGAGCAGTACTTC. Full variable domain (remainder filled in from reference TRBV30 and TRBJ2-7): SQTIHQWPATLVQPVGSPLSLECTVEGTSNPNLYWYRQAAGRGLQLLFYSVGIGQISSEVPQNLSASRPQDRQFILSSKKLLLSDSGFYLCAWNFGGPYEQYFGPGTRLTVT.

This chain connects TRBV25-1 to TRBJ1-1; D remains unclear. CDR1 and CDR2 (germline): MGHDK, SYGVNS. The CDR3 length is 12 residues. With 3 bases removed from V and 12 bases from J, the gap between germline ends came to 14 bases. CDR3 DNA: TGTGCCAGCAGTGACCTTGGGAGTTGGACTTTCTTT. This translates into CASSDLGSWTFF. The full variable domain, rest sourced from reference TRBV25-1 and TRBJ1-1, is EADIYQTPRYLVIGTGKKITLECSQTMGHDKMYWYQQDPGMELHLIHYSYGVNSTEKGDLSSESTVSRIRTEHFPLTLESARPSHTSQYLCASSDLGSWTFFGQGTRLTVV.